This TCR beta chain stems from a study of blood T cell repertoires in COVID-19. Measured with immunoSEQ multiplex PCR; TCRdb has only the in-frame clones, and not every one. The repertoire holds more than 200,000 clones, with 65% to 85% as singletons. The TCR sequence derives from a woman older than 75 with acute or convalescent COVID-19. Sequenced: peripheral blood.

CDR3 region: CAISPGEQETGANVLTF. The CDR3 DNA is TGTGCCATCAGCCCGGGGGAACAAGAAACTGGGGCCAACGTCCTGACTTTC. V and J are TRBV10-3 and TRBJ2-6; perhaps TRBD2 as D (6 bases). V was clipped by 6 bases and J by 2 bases, with 17 bases between them. Germline CDR1 reads ENHRY; CDR2 reads SYGVKD. This CDR3 region has 17 residues.